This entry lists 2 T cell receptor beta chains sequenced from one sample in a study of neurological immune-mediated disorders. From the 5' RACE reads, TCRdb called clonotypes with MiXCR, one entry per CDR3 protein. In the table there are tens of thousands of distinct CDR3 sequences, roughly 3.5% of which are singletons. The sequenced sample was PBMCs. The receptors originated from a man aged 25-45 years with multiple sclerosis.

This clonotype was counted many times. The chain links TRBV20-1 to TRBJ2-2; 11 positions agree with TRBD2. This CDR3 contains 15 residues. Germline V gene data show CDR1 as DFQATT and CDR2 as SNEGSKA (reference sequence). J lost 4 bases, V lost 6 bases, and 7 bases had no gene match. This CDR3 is CSAPTSGSVTGELFF. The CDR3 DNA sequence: TGCAGTGCCCCTACTAGCGGGAGTGTCACCGGGGAGCTGTTTTTT.

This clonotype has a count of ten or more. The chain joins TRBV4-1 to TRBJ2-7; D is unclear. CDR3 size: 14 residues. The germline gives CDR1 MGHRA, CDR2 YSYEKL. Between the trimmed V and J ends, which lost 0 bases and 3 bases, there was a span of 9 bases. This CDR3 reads CASSQDFTIYEQYF. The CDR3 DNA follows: TGCGCCAGCAGCCAAGATTTTACTATCTACGAGCAGTACTTC.